One and the same sample provided the 4 T cell receptor beta chains below, sequenced in a study of T-cell memory formation after mild COVID-19. Via MiXCR, TCRdb re-called the 5' RACE reads, giving one row per CDR3 protein. The sample consists of 350,000 to 500,000 distinct CDR3 sequences, around 17% of them appearing once. Sequenced input: PBMCs or a T cell subset sorted from them (not recorded which). The receptors were gathered from a man aged 18 to 30 who had mild COVID-19 (a few samples of this study predate the infection). Cell type and time point are not known.

V and J are TRBV10-2 and TRBJ1-5; D gene ambiguous. The germline V gene encodes CDR1 WSHSY and CDR2 SAAADI. The CDR3 loop spans 15 amino acids. V was clipped by 3 bases and J by 2 bases, with 11 bases between them. DNA of the CDR3: TGCGCCAGCAGTGAACGAGGCATTCGCAATCAGCCCCAGCATTTT. This sequence encodes CASSERGIRNQPQHF.

This clonotype was detected only a few times. V usage is TRBV20-1 and J usage is TRBJ2-7; 7 bases map to TRBD2. There are 13 residues in the CDR3. J lost 0 bases, V lost 3 bases, and 2 bases had no gene match. Germline V gene data show CDR1 as DFQATT and CDR2 as SNEGSKA (reference sequence). DNA of the CDR3: TGCAGTGCTAGGGGGGGGAGCTCCTACGAGCAGTACTTC. It codes for CSARGGSSYEQYF.

The V gene is TRBV5-1, the J gene TRBJ2-7; 9 bases are a match to TRBD1. The V gene end was trimmed by 4 bases and the J gene end by 3 bases; junction bases not matched to a gene: 5. Germline CDR1 is SGHRS and CDR2 is YFSETQ. This CDR3 is built from 14 residues. The DNA for the CDR3 is TGCGCCAGCAGCCAGACAGGGGGGAACTACGAGCAGTACGTC. Translating it yields CASSQTGGNYEQYV.

The V and J genes are TRBV23-1 and TRBJ1-5; 8 bases map to TRBD1. TRBV23-1 is placed among ORFs of uncertain function. The CDR3 totals 15 residues. The J segment lost 6 bases and the V segment lost 6 bases, leaving 10 bases of the junction unmatched. The CDR3 nucleotides read TGCGCCAGCAGGGGGGAACAGGGGGTGGCTCAGCCCCAGCATTTT. Translation gives CASRGEQGVAQPQHF.